The clone carrying this T cell receptor beta chain was observed many times. Library preparation (for TCRbeta) was performed with unique molecular identifiers. Each CDR3 protein is one row after TCRdb ran MiXCR on the PCR reads. The data show 240,000 or so distinct CDR3 sequences, around 12% seen once. This specimen comes from a study of T-cell reconstitution after alpha-beta-depleted transplantation in children. The CDR3 is 12 residues long. Deletions cut 11 bases from V and 0 bases from J, with 11 bases between. Germline loops: CDR1 MNHNY, CDR2 SVGAGI (reference sequence). V usage is TRBV6-6 and J usage is TRBJ2-7, with D possibly called TRBD1 or TRBD2 (5 bases each). This TCR derives from a human donor who donated a stem cell graft to a child with acute lymphoblastic leukemia. The material was PBMCs from the stem cell graft donor, obtained from the stem cell graft. CDR3 residues: CAGGSVSYEQYF. In DNA, the CDR3 is TGTGCCGGGGGAAGCGTCTCCTACGAGCAGTACTTC.